This T cell receptor beta chain came from a study of cytomegalovirus exposure and HLA in healthy donors. For the study at large: An early data release held some 85 million unique TCRs from HLA-typed donors. Findings and limits, study-wide: According to a later analysis, donors in an Asian-associated ancestry cluster reportedly had fewer N-insertions than the approximately 730-donor mean. The HLA-A and HLA-B alleles of most subjects were reportedly predicted accurately from TCR beta sequences.

On this clone: Its antigen is unidentified.

The PCR contained 60 Vbeta and 13 Jbeta primers. Generated by immunoSEQ multiplex PCR, the TCRdb table keeps only in-frame clones and is missing some. Of more than 60,000 clones in the sample, roughly 84% are singletons; the top ten hold approximately 20%. The V gene's germline CDR1 is SNHLY and CDR2 FYNNEI. This CDR3 spans 14 amino acids. Trimming removed 8 bases from V and 4 bases from J, with 12 bases in between. The specimen was PBMCs. The chain is built from TRBV2 and TRBJ2-6; weak D call: TRBD2 (6 bases). This TCR was recovered from an older man in good health and CMV-seropositive. CDR3 in DNA: TGTGCCAGCCACGGGGGATCCGGGGCCAACGTCCTGACTTTC. It encodes CASHGGSGANVLTF.